These T cell receptor beta chains were read from a single sample in a study of blood T cell repertoires in COVID-19. The assay was immunoSEQ multiplex PCR, and TCRdb's table has in-frame clones only and misses some. The sample includes nearly 85,000 clones, around 88% of them seen just once. Sample: peripheral blood. Every receptor here comes from a woman aged 55-69 years with acute or convalescent COVID-19. CDR3s include the opening cysteine and the closing phenylalanine or tryptophan. Fields, in order: CDR3 protein, CDR3 DNA, clone size, D gene, J gene, V gene. The D gene is left open where the match is weak. Size values are once, few and many counts, or a class for expanded clones, and some rows have none.

CASRPAGTGFYEQYF	TGTGCCAGCCGCCCGGCGGGGACAGGGTTCTACGAGCAGTACTTC	NA	TRBD1	TRBJ2-7	TRBV28
CASSQNTEAFF	TGTGCCAGCAGCCAAAACACTGAAGCTTTCTTT	once	NA	TRBJ1-1	TRBV12-3/TRBV12-4
CASSPSGHPTEAFF	TGTGCCAGCAGCCCCTCGGGACACCCCACTGAAGCTTTCTTT	NA	NA	TRBJ1-1	TRBV11-2
CASRGQQETQYF	TGTGCCAGCCGGGGACAGCAAGAGACCCAGTACTTC	NA	TRBD1	TRBJ2-5	TRBV2
CASSQVGRPDYGYTF	TGCGCCAGCAGCCAAGTAGGCAGGCCAGACTATGGCTACACCTTC	NA	NA	TRBJ1-2	TRBV4-1
CASSTTSGYNEQFF	TGTGCCAGCAGCACAACTAGCGGATACAATGAGCAGTTCTTC	NA	TRBD2	TRBJ2-1	TRBV11-3
CASSFYRGAEETQYF	TGTGCCAGCAGCTTTTATCGGGGGGCCGAAGAGACCCAGTACTTC	once	NA	TRBJ2-5	TRBV7-8
CASSIGRGNEQFF	TGTGCCAGTAGTATAGGGAGGGGCAATGAGCAGTTCTTC	NA	NA	TRBJ2-1	TRBV19
CASSFRGGYGYTF	TGTGCCAGCAGTTTTAGAGGAGGCTATGGCTACACCTTC	NA	NA	TRBJ1-2	TRBV27
CASQGEAGNTIYF	TGTGCCAGCCAAGGGGAAGCCGGAAACACCATATATTTT	NA	NA	TRBJ1-3	TRBV7-2
CATSRATGDQPQHF	TGTGCCACCAGCAGAGCGACAGGGGATCAGCCCCAGCATTTT	NA	TRBD1	TRBJ1-5	TRBV15
CASSTTPGGLQPQHF	TGTGCCAGCAGCACCACACCAGGGGGTTTGCAGCCCCAGCATTTT	NA	TRBD1	TRBJ1-5	TRBV9
CASSQTGVTYNEQFF	TGTGCCAGCAGCCAAACGGGAGTGACCTACAATGAGCAGTTCTTC	NA	NA	TRBJ2-1	TRBV3-1/TRBV3-2
CASSLVAGDIRDTQYF	TGTGCCAGCAGCTTGGTAGCGGGGGATATCCGAGATACGCAGTATTTT	NA	TRBD2	TRBJ2-3	TRBV5-4
CASSEDSAGQPQHF	TGTGCCAGCAGTGAGGACAGTGCGGGTCAGCCCCAGCATTTT	NA	NA	TRBJ1-5	TRBV2
CASKYARGDNQPQHF	TGTGCCAGCAAATACGCTCGCGGAGACAATCAGCCCCAGCATTTT	NA	NA	TRBJ1-5	TRBV2
CASSHIRQSYEQYF	TGCGCCAGCAGCCATATAAGACAGTCCTACGAGCAGTACTTC	once	NA	TRBJ2-7	TRBV4-3
CASSLDKWALGNTEAFF	TGTGCCAGCAGCTTAGATAAGTGGGCCCTGGGGAACACTGAAGCTTTCTTT	NA	NA	TRBJ1-1	TRBV11-3
CASSLVLGLAGTQETQYF	TGTGCCAGCAGCTTGGTGTTGGGCCTAGCGGGTACGCAAGAGACCCAGTACTTC	NA	TRBD2	TRBJ2-5	TRBV5-6
CASRRITGSEQFF	TGTGCCAGTAGGAGAATTACAGGGAGTGAGCAGTTCTTC	NA	NA	TRBJ2-1	TRBV19
CASSLGHPNSPLHF	TGTGCCAGCAGCTTGGGACACCCTAATTCACCCCTCCACTTT	NA	NA	TRBJ1-6	TRBV7-3
CASSLITVNTEAFF	TGTGCCAGCAGCTTAATTACGGTGAACACTGAAGCTTTCTTT	NA	NA	TRBJ1-1	TRBV7-2
CASIGTGATWETQYF	TGTGCCAGCATCGGGACAGGGGCGACCTGGGAGACCCAGTACTTC	NA	TRBD1	TRBJ2-5	TRBV5-8
CAISEFGTGGGETEAFF	TGTGCCATCAGTGAGTTTGGTACAGGGGGCGGTGAGACTGAAGCTTTCTTT	NA	TRBD1	TRBJ1-1	TRBV10-3
CASSQDHPGGAKNEQFF	TGTGCCAGCAGCCAAGATCACCCAGGGGGCGCGAAAAATGAGCAGTTCTTC	NA	TRBD1	TRBJ2-1	TRBV3-1/TRBV3-2
CASSLGGEKAGNTIYF	TGTGCCAGCAGCCTGGGGGGGGAAAAGGCTGGAAACACCATATATTTT	few	NA	TRBJ1-3	TRBV4-2
CASSPGAGSALRITDTQYF	TGTGCCAGCAGCCCGGGAGCTGGGTCAGCCCTTAGAATCACAGATACGCAGTATTTT	NA	NA	TRBJ2-3	TRBV6-2/TRBV6-3
CATSGHSYNERFF	TGTGCCACTAGCGGTCACTCCTACAATGAGCGGTTCTTC	NA	TRBD2	TRBJ2-1	TRBV6-5
CARRTTGTGVAGGYTF	TGTGCCCGACGAACAACCGGGACAGGGGTTGCGGGAGGCTACACCTTC	NA	TRBD1	TRBJ1-2	TRBV30
CASSPTGLANNEQFF	TGTGCCAGCAGCCCAACGGGACTAGCGAACAATGAGCAGTTCTTC	few	TRBD2	TRBJ2-1	TRBV7-3
CAWSVDNSAEQYF	TGTGCCTGGAGTGTAGACAATAGCGCCGAGCAGTACTTC	few	NA	TRBJ2-7	TRBV30
CASSVQGNTEAFF	TGTGCCAGCAGCGTTCAGGGGAATACTGAAGCTTTCTTT	NA	NA	TRBJ1-1	TRBV9
CASSEGEGYTF	TGTGCCAGCAGTGAAGGGGAGGGCTACACCTTC	NA	NA	TRBJ1-2	TRBV25-1
CASSFQGTNEKLFF	TGTGCCAGCAGCTTCCAGGGGACTAATGAAAAACTGTTTTTT	NA	NA	TRBJ1-4	TRBV11-1
CASSFLGRGGASGNTIYF	TGTGCCAGCAGTTTCTTAGGCCGGGGAGGGGCTTCTGGAAACACCATATATTTT	NA	NA	TRBJ1-3	TRBV7-2
CASSSTYEQYF	TGTGCCAGCAGCTCTACCTACGAGCAGTACTTC	NA	NA	TRBJ2-7	TRBV7-8
CASSRGQGAVEKLFF	TGTGCCAGCAGCCGCGGACAGGGGGCGGTCGAAAAACTGTTTTTT	NA	TRBD1	TRBJ1-4	TRBV5-5
CASSPRLGTGKKPQHF	TGTGCCAGCTCACCACGCCTCGGGACAGGGAAGAAGCCCCAGCATTTT	NA	TRBD1	TRBJ1-5	TRBV18
CASSSQGGPNYEQYF	TGTGCCAGCAGCTCCCAGGGCGGACCTAACTACGAGCAGTACTTC	NA	NA	TRBJ2-7	TRBV5-4
CASSLGGQGQPQHF	TGTGCCAGCAGCTTGGGGGGACAGGGTCAGCCCCAGCATTTT	NA	TRBD1	TRBJ1-5	TRBV5-5
CASSLAGSGGHEQYF	TGTGCCAGCAGTTTGGCGGGTAGCGGGGGCCACGAGCAGTACTTC	NA	TRBD2	TRBJ2-7	TRBV28
CASSLGGGAFF	TGTGCCAGCAGCTTAGGAGGAGGAGCTTTCTTT	NA	NA	TRBJ1-1	TRBV11-3
CASSLNQGANYGYTF	TGTGCCAGCAGCTTAAATCAGGGGGCGAACTATGGCTACACCTTC	NA	TRBD1	TRBJ1-2	TRBV7-2
CASSLGTANTGELFF	TGTGCCAGCAGCTTAGGGACAGCCAACACCGGGGAGCTGTTTTTT	NA	NA	TRBJ2-2	TRBV11-2
CASRPLGLEKLFF	TGTGCCAGCAGACCCTTGGGCCTTGAGAAACTGTTTTTT	NA	NA	TRBJ1-4	TRBV12-3/TRBV12-4
CASSPIGRLGTGGDEQYF	TGTGCCAGCAGCCCAATTGGACGACTGGGGACAGGGGGCGACGAGCAGTACTTC	once	TRBD1	TRBJ2-7	TRBV7-8
CASSPRSYNSPLHF	TGTGCCAGCAGCCCGAGGAGTTATAATTCACCCCTCCACTTT	NA	NA	TRBJ1-6	TRBV6-5
CASSYSTAGGGYTF	TGTGCCAGCAGTTACTCGACCGCCGGCGGCGGCTACACCTTC	NA	NA	TRBJ1-2	TRBV6-2/TRBV6-3